This TCR beta chain emerged from a study of blood T cell repertoires in COVID-19. Study context: Sites across the United States, Italy and Spain contributed samples from acute and convalescent COVID-19.

CDR1 and CDR2 (germline): SGHAT, FQNNGV. This CDR3 has 15 amino acids. The V end lost 0 bases, the J end lost 8 bases, and 16 bases lay between the germline ends. Sequencing used immunoSEQ multiplex PCR; TCRdb keeps in-frame clones, though not all of them. In the table there are about 260,000 clones, around 84% of which are singletons. Individuals aged about 18 to 90 years were recruited from 24 US areas. Grouping used clinical history reported by participants in a survey and questionnaire. Sequencing was done on a sample of PBMCs or T cells enriched from blood (not recorded which). This receptor was identified in a young man with acute COVID-19. The chain recombines TRBV11-2 with TRBJ1-2; possibly TRBD1 for D (6 bases). The CDR3: CASSLDPDRRQGYTF. CDR3 DNA sequence: TGTGCCAGCAGCTTAGACCCCGACAGGAGACAGGGCTACACCTTC.